The clone carrying this T cell receptor (beta chain) came up once. What it recognizes is unknown. Produced via immunoSEQ multiplex PCR; TCRdb's table is partial and in-frame only. Among 35,000 to 50,000 clones, more than 70% were seen once, and the ten largest hold approximately 0.83%. This sample is drawn from a study of ipilimumab plus nivolumab after autologous stem cell transplantation. Study at large: Typical patient got 5 or 6 ipilimumab doses and about eight nivolumab doses (median).

General study points: TCR repertoire, Treg phenotype and gut microbiota reportedly support more study of this approach.

CDR1 SNHLY and CDR2 FYNNEI come from the germline V gene. V dropped 6 bases and J dropped 6; count of bases not matched to a gene: 3. This CDR3 comprises 12 residues. The chain is built from TRBV2 and TRBJ1-2, with 8 bases lining up with TRBD1. This TCR was sampled from a male donor with multiple myeloma. The sequencing used PBMCs, collected in a trial of ipilimumab plus nivolumab as post-transplant consolidation. The CDR3 DNA follows: TGTGCCAGCAGGGCAGGGGGCGATGGCTACACCTTC. Protein sequence: CASRAGGDGYTF.